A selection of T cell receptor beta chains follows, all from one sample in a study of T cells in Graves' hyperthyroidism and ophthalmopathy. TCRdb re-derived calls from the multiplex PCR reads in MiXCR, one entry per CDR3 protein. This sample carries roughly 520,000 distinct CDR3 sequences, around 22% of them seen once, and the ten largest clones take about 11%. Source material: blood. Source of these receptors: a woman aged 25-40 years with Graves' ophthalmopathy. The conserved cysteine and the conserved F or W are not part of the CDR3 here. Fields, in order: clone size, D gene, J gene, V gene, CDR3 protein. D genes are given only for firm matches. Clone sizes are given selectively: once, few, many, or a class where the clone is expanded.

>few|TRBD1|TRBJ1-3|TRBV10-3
ATRPGRGFGNTIY
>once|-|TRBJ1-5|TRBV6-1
ASSEIATGTANQPQH
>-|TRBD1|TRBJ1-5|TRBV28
ASSQVPGQGQPQH
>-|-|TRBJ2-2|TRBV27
ASSLRRTVNTGELF
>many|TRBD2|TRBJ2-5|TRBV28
ASRAGGQETQY
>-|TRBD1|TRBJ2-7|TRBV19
ASNDRGHEQY
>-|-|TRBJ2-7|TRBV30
ARRGRGSHEQY
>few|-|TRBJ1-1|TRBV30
AWSGRAEAF
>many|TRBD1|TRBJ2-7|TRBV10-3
AISVNRDRGKKSSYEQY
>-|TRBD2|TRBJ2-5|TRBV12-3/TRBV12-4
ASSSTIGLAEETQY
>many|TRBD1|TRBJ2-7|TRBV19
ASSIETGGSEQY
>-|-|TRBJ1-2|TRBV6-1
ASSDPQQRGYT
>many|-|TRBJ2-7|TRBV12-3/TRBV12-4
ASTLGQGGSEQY
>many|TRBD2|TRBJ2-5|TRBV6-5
ASSYSKRGDYQETQY
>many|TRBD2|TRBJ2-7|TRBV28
ASALGGLAGPNEQY
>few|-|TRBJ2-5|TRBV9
ASSVDSWETQY
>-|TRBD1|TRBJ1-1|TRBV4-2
ASSPGTGWRNTEAF
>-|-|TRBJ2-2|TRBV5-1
ASEWGLNTGELF
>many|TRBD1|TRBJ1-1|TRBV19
ASSVQGASTEAF
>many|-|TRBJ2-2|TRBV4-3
ASSQERGANTGELF
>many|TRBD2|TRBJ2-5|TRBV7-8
ASSYSASGGAGTQY
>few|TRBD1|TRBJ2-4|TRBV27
ASSGQGWENIQY